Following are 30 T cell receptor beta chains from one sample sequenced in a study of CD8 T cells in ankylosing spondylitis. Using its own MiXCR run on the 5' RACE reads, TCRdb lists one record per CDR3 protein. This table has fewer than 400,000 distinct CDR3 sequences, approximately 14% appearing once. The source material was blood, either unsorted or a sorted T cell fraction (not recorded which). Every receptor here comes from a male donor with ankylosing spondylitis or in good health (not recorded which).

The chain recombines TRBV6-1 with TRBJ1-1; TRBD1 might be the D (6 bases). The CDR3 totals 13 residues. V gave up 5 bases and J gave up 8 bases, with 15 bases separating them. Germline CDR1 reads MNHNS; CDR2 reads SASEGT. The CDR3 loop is CASSRPLDREAFF. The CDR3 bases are TGTGCCAGCAGTAGGCCCTTGGACAGAGAAGCTTTCTTT.

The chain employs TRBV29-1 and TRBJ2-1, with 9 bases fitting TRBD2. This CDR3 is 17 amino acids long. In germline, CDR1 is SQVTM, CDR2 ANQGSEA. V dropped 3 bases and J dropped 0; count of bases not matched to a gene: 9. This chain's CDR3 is CSVDAGTSLSSYNEQFF. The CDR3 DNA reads TGCAGCGTTGACGCCGGGACTAGCTTAAGCTCCTACAATGAGCAGTTCTTC.

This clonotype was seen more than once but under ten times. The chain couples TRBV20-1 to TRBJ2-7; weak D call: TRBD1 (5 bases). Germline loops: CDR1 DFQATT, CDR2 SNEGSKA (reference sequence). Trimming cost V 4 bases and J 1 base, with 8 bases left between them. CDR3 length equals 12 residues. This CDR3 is CSANHRSYEQYF. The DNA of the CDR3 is TGCAGTGCTAACCACAGGTCCTACGAGCAGTACTTC.

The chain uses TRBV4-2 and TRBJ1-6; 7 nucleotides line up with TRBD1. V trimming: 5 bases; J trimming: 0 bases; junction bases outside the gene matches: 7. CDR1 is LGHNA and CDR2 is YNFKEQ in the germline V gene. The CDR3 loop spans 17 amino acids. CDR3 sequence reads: CASSLSDRSSYNSPLHF. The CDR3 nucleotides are TGTGCCAGCAGCTTATCGGACAGGAGCTCCTATAATTCACCCCTCCACTTT.

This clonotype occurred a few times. CDR3 sequence (DNA): TGCGCCAGCAGCTCCTCCGGGACTAGCGGCAATGAGCAGTTCTTC. Translation gives CASSSSGTSGNEQFF. This rearrangement joins TRBV4-1 to TRBJ2-1; 11 bases are a match to TRBD2. The V gene end was trimmed by 5 bases and the J gene end by 6 bases; junction bases not matched to a gene: 6. Germline V gene data show CDR1 as MGHRA and CDR2 as YSYEKL. The CDR3 contains 15 residues.

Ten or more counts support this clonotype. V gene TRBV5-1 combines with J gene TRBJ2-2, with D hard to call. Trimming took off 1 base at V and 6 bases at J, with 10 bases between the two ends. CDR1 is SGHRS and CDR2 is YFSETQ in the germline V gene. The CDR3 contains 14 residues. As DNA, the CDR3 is TGCGCCAGCAGCTTGACGGTGGGCTCCGGGGAGCTGTTTTTT. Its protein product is CASSLTVGSGELFF.

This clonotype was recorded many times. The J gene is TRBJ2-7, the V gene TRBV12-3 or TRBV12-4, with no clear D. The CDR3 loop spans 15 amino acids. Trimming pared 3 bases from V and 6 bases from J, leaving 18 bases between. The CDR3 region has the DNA TGTGCCAGCAGTTTGGGGTCGGTACTATCTAGCGAGCAGTACTTC. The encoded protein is CASSLGSVLSSEQYF.

In nucleotides, the CDR3 is TGCGCCAGCAGCTTGGCCTCACACTCTAGGAGCTCCTACGAGCAGTACTTC. Protein sequence: CASSLASHSRSSYEQYF. The J gene is TRBJ2-7, the V gene TRBV5-1; no clear D. V was trimmed by 0 bases and J by 0 bases, leaving 16 bases between them. This CDR3 has 17 amino acids. Germline loops: CDR1 SGHRS, CDR2 YFSETQ.

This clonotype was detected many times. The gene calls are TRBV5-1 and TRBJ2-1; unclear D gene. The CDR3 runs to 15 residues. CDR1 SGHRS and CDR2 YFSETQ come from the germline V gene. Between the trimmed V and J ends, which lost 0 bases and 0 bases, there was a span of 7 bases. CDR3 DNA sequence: TGCGCCAGCAGCTTGGTTCTTAGCTCCTACAATGAGCAGTTCTTC. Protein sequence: CASSLVLSSYNEQFF.

CDR3 nucleotides: TGTGCCAGCAGCCCTGGACCAGGGCTGTCTCTCCACTTT. Encoded protein: CASSPGPGLSLHF. The chain carries TRBV12-3 or TRBV12-4 and TRBJ1-6; D is possibly TRBD1 (5 bases). The V end lost 6 bases, the J end lost 16 bases, and 19 bases lay between the germline ends. The CDR3 loop spans 13 amino acids.

The CDR3 here is CAISEGVSYNEQFF. The CDR3 DNA reads TGTGCCATCAGTGAAGGGGTCTCCTACAATGAGCAGTTCTTC. The J gene is TRBJ2-1, the V gene TRBV10-3, with D possibly matching TRBD1 (5 bases). CDR3 length equals 14 residues. V was shortened by 3 bases and J by 0 bases, with 6 bases between the two germline ends. Germline CDR1 reads ENHRY; CDR2 reads SYGVKD.

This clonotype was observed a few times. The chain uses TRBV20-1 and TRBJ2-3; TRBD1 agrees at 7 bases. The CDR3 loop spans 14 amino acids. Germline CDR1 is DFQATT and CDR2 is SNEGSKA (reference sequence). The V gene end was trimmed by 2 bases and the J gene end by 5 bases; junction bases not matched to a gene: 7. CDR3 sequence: CSARRDSKIDTQYF. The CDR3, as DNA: TGCAGTGCTAGAAGGGACAGTAAGATAGATACGCAGTATTTT.

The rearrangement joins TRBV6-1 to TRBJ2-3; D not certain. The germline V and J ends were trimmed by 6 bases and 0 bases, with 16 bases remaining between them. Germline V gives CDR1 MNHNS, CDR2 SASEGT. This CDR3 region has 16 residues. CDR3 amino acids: CASRPSGRHSTDTQYF. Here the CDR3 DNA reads TGTGCCAGCAGGCCTTCTGGACGGCACAGCACAGATACGCAGTATTTT.

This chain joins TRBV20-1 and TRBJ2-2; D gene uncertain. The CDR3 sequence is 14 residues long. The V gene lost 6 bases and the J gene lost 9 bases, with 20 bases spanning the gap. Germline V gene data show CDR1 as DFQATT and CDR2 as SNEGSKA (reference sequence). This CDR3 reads CSAPPPTNNRELFF. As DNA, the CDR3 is TGCAGTGCCCCCCCACCTACGAACAACCGGGAGCTGTTTTTT.

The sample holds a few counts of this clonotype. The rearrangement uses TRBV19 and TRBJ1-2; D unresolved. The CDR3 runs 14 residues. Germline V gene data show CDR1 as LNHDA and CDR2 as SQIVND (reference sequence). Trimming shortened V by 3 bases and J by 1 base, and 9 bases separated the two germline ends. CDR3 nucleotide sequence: TGTGCCAGTAGTATGATACGTAATAACTATGGCTACACCTTC. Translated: CASSMIRNNYGYTF.

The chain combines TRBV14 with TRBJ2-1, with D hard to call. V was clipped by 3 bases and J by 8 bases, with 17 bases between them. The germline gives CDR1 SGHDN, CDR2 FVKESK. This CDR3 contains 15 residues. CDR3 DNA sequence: TGTGCCAGCAGCCACCTCACGAGTAGCACCCATGAGCAGTTCTTC. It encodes CASSHLTSSTHEQFF.

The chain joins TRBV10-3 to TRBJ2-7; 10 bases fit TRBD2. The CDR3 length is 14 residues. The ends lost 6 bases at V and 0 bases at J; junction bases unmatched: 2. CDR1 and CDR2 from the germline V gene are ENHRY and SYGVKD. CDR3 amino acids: CAIRLAGDSYEQYF. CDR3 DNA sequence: TGTGCCATCAGGCTAGCGGGGGACTCCTACGAGCAGTACTTC.

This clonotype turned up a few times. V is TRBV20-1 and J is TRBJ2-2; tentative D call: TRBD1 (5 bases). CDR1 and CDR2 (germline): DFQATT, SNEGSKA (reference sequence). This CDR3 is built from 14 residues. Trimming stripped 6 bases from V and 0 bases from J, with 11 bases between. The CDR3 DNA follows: TGCAGTGCCCCTGGGGCACCGAACACCGGGGAGCTGTTTTTT. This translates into CSAPGAPNTGELFF.

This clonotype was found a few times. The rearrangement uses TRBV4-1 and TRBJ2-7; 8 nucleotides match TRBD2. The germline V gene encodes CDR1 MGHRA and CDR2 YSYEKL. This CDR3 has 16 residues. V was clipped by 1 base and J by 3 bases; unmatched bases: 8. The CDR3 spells CASSQAETSVVYEQYF. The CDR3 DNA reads TGCGCCAGCAGCCAAGCAGAGACTAGCGTCGTCTACGAGCAGTACTTC.

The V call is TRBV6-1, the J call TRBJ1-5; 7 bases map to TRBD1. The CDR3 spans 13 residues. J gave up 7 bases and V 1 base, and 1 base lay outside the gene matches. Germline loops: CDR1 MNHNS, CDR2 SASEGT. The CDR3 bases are TGTGCCAGCAGTGAAGGGGACAGACAGCCCCAGCATTTT. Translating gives CASSEGDRQPQHF.

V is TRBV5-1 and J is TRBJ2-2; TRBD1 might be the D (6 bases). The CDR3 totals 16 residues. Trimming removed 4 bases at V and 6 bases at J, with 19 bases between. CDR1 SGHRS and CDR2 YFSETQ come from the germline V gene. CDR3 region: CASSQNPRGQSGELFF. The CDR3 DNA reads TGCGCCAGCAGCCAAAATCCCAGAGGACAGTCCGGGGAGCTGTTTTTT.

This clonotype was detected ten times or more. Written as DNA, the CDR3 is TGTGCCACCAGTGATGCCCCGGGACAGGGGCTAAACACCGGGGAGCTGTTTTTT. As protein: CATSDAPGQGLNTGELFF. The V and J genes are TRBV24-1 and TRBJ2-2, with 10 bases aligning to TRBD1. Germline CDR1 and CDR2: KGHDR and SFDVKD. With 3 bases clipped from V and 2 bases from J, the junction kept 8 bases outside the gene matches. The length of the CDR3 is 18 residues.

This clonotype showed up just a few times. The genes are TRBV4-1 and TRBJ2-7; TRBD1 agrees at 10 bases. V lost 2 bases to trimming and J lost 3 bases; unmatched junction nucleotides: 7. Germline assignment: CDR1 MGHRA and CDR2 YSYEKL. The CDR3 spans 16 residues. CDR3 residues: CASSQLPGQGIYEQYF. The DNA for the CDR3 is TGCGCCAGCAGCCAACTTCCGGGACAGGGGATCTACGAGCAGTACTTC.

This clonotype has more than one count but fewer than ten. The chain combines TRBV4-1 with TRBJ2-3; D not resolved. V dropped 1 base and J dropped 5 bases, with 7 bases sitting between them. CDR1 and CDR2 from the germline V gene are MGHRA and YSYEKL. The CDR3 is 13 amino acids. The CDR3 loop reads CASSQGEVDTQYF. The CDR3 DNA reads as TGCGCCAGCAGCCAAGGCGAAGTAGATACGCAGTATTTT.

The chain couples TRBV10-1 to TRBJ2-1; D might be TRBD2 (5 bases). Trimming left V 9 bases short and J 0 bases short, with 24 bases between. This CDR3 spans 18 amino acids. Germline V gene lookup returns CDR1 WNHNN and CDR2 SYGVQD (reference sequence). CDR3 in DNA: TGCGCCAGACGCCCCCTCCTCTTCCGGAGCGGCTCCTACAATGAGCAGTTCTTC. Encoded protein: CARRPLLFRSGSYNEQFF.

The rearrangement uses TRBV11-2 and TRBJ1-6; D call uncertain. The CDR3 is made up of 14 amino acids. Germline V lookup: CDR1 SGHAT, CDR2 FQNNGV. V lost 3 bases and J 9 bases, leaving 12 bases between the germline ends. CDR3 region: CASSFSLNSSPLHF. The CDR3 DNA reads TGTGCCAGCAGCTTCAGTCTGAATAGTTCACCCCTCCACTTT.

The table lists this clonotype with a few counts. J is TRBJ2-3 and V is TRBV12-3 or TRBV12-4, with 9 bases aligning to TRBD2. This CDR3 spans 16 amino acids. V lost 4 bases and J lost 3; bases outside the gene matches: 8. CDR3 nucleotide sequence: TGTGCCAGCAGTTGGACTAGCGAGCTTATTACAGATACGCAGTATTTT. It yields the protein CASSWTSELITDTQYF.

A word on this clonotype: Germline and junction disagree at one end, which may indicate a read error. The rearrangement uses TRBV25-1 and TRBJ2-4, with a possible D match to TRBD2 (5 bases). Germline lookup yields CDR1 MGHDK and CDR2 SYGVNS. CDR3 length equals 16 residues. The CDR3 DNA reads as TGTGCCAGCAGTCCCCGATCTCCGGAGGCAAAAACCATTCAGTACTTC. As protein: CASSPRSPEAKTIQYF.

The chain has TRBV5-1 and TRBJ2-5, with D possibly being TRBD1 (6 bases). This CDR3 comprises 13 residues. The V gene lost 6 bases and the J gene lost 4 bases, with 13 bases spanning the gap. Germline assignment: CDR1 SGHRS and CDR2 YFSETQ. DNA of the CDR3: TGCGCCAGCACCCGGGACACTGGAGAGACCCAGTACTTC. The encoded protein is CASTRDTGETQYF.

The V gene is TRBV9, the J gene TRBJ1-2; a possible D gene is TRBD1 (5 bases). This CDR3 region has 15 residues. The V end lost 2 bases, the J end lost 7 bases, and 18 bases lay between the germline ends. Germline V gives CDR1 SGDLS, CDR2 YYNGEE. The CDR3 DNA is TGTGCCAGCAGCGTCCCCAGGGACTTCAAGGGTGGCTACACCTTC. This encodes CASSVPRDFKGGYTF.